This T cell receptor (beta chain) was obtained from a study of shared clonotypes between healthy human individuals. Study overall: The cohort had two women and three men, ages 18 to 49. Study-wide points: Non-shared clonotypes were found to have lower generation probabilities than the clonotypes that were shared by all four of the sorted-subset donors. Memory subsets had estimated richness that was generally smaller than that of naive subsets.

Germline values: CDR1 SGHTA, CDR2 FQGNSA. CDR3 length: 14 amino acids. V lost 1 base to trimming and J lost 3 bases, with 9 bases between them. The assay was immunoSEQ multiplex PCR, and TCRdb's table has in-frame clones only and misses some. The table shows approximately 2.3 million clones, with 85% to 95% occurring only once. Details on this clone: What it binds is not known.

Sequencing was done on a sample of naive CD4+ T cells from PBMCs. This sample's subset: CD45RA+ positively selected. The receptor was derived from a man between 18 and 29 years old in good health. Some clones in this sample may be carry-over from other donors' samples. The chain recombines TRBV7-2 with TRBJ1-2; D ambiguous. CDR3 DNA sequence: TGTGCCAGCAGCTTAGTTCCGGACCACTATGGCTACACCTTC. The encoded protein is CASSLVPDHYGYTF.